A selection of T cell receptor beta chains follows, all from one sample in a study of T-cell reconstitution after alpha-beta-depleted transplantation in children. TCRdb reanalysed the PCR reads using MiXCR and keeps one entry per CDR3 protein. The sample lists just under 550,000 distinct CDR3 sequences, approximately 20% occurring once. The sequenced sample was PBMCs from the stem cell graft donor, obtained from the stem cell graft. The receptors were gathered from a human donor who donated a stem cell graft to a child with acute lymphoblastic leukemia. Both conserved end residues are part of each CDR3. Each record gives: clone size, V gene, J gene, D gene, CDR3 DNA, CDR3 protein. The D gene is left open where the match is weak. Not every row has a clone size; where given, it reads once, few, many or a size class.

-	TRBV11-1	TRBJ2-6	-	TGTGCCAGCAGCTTTCCAACAGGGTTAAGGGACTCTGGGGCCAACGTCCTGACTTTC	CASSFPTGLRDSGANVLTF
-	TRBV5-1	TRBJ1-1	TRBD1	TGCGCCAGCAGCCCCGGACAGGGACACAGCACTGAAGCTTTCTTT	CASSPGQGHSTEAFF
-	TRBV5-1	TRBJ2-7	TRBD1	TGCGCCAGCAGCTCACAGACAGGGGTCGAGCAGTACTTC	CASSSQTGVEQYF
-	TRBV5-1	TRBJ2-7	TRBD1	TGCGCCAGCAGCCCCTGGAGCCCAGGGGGTAGCTACGAGCAGTACTTC	CASSPWSPGGSYEQYF
-	TRBV29-1	TRBJ1-2	-	TGCAGCGTTGCCCAGGCAGGAGGCTATGGCTACACCTTC	CSVAQAGGYGYTF
-	TRBV12-5	TRBJ2-1	TRBD1	TGTGCTAGTGGTTCCGGGACAGGGGGCTTCGATGAGCAGTTCTTC	CASGSGTGGFDEQFF
-	TRBV6-1	TRBJ2-2	-	TGTGCCAGCAGCCGCCGGGGAGGGGGCGCCGGCGGGGAGCTGTTTTTT	CASSRRGGGAGGELFF
-	TRBV12-3/TRBV12-4	TRBJ1-6	-	TGTGCCAGCAGTGCAAGAGGAGACGGATCACCCCTCCACTTT	CASSARGDGSPLHF
-	TRBV30	TRBJ2-7	-	TGTGCCTGGAGTGGGGGGCTCGGCTCCTACGAGCAGTACTTC	CAWSGGLGSYEQYF
-	TRBV20-1	TRBJ1-1	-	TGCAGTGCTAGAGAACAGGTGGACACTGAAGCTTTCTTT	CSAREQVDTEAFF
-	TRBV5-1	TRBJ2-3	TRBD2	TGCGCCAGCAGCCGAGACACTAGCGGGATAACAGATACGCAGTATTTT	CASSRDTSGITDTQYF
-	TRBV5-1	TRBJ2-3	TRBD1	TGCGCCAGCAGCACACAACAGGGGGCGTCGACAGATACGCAGTATTTT	CASSTQQGASTDTQYF
few	TRBV20-1	TRBJ2-7	TRBD2	TGCACGGGGACTAGCGGGATCCGCTTCTACGAGCAGTACTTC	CTGTSGIRFYEQYF
-	TRBV5-6	TRBJ2-1	TRBD2	TGTGCCAGCGGCCTTCGGCGGACTAGCGGCTACAATGAGCAGTTCTTC	CASGLRRTSGYNEQFF
few	TRBV7-2	TRBJ2-2	TRBD2	TGTGCCAGCAGCTTAGTTGGGACTACACTGAACACCGGGGAGCTGTTTTTT	CASSLVGTTLNTGELFF
many	TRBV25-1	TRBJ1-5	-	TGTGCCAGCAGTGAAGCCACAGGGCATAGCAATCAGCCCCAGCATTTT	CASSEATGHSNQPQHF
few	TRBV20-1	TRBJ2-1	-	TGCAGTGCTAATGGGGAACTAGGGTCCTACAATGAGCAGTTCTTC	CSANGELGSYNEQFF
-	TRBV12-3/TRBV12-4	TRBJ2-3	-	TGTGCCAGCAGCCTCGGGACTTTTACGCAGTATTTT	CASSLGTFTQYF
-	TRBV20-1	TRBJ2-2	TRBD2	TGCAGTGCTAGGAGGACTCGGACTAGCAGTAACACCGGGGAGCTGTTTTTT	CSARRTRTSSNTGELFF
-	TRBV9	TRBJ2-7	TRBD2	TGTGCCAGCAGCGTAGGCCCGGACCGAGCGGGAGGGGGCTACGAGCAGTACTTC	CASSVGPDRAGGGYEQYF
-	TRBV5-1	TRBJ2-7	TRBD2	TGCGCCAGCAGCCCTGACGGGACTAGCGGGAGTTCGGAGTACTTC	CASSPDGTSGSSEYF
few	TRBV4-1	TRBJ2-2	-	TGCGCCAGCAGCCAAGCTCTGAGTATACGTTACACCGGGGAGCTGTTTTTT	CASSQALSIRYTGELFF
-	TRBV20-1	TRBJ2-7	TRBD1	TGCAGTGCTAGAGAGGGGGACAGGGGTCACGAGCAGTACTTC	CSAREGDRGHEQYF
few	TRBV12-3/TRBV12-4	TRBJ2-1	TRBD2	TGTGCCAGCGGATCAGGGGCGGGAGGGCCCAGGAACAATGAGCAGTTCTTC	CASGSGAGGPRNNEQFF
many	TRBV4-2	TRBJ2-7	TRBD2	TGTGCCAGCAGCCCCCAGAGGACTAGCTCCTACGAGCAGTACTTC	CASSPQRTSSYEQYF
-	TRBV7-9	TRBJ2-1	-	TGTGCCAGCAGCCACGGGACCGACCCTGCTCATGAGCAGTTCTTC	CASSHGTDPAHEQFF
-	TRBV21-1	TRBJ1-2	-	TGTGCCAGCAGGCCGCTCCCTGGCTACACCTTC	CASRPLPGYTF
few	TRBV7-9	TRBJ2-7	-	TGTGCCAGCAGCTTCAACGAGCAGTACTTC	CASSFNEQYF
few	TRBV6-5	TRBJ1-1	TRBD1	TGTGCCAGCAGTTACTCGACAGGGCTTACGAGGGGCATGAACACTGAAGCTTTCTTT	CASSYSTGLTRGMNTEAFF
-	TRBV20-1	TRBJ2-3	TRBD2	TGCAGTGCTGAGGGGACTAGCGGGAGCACAGATACGCAGTATTTT	CSAEGTSGSTDTQYF
-	TRBV6-2/TRBV6-3	TRBJ2-3	TRBD2	TGTGCCAGCAGTTACCCGCCCGGGACTAGCGGGCCCACTAGCACAGATACGCAGTATTTT	CASSYPPGTSGPTSTDTQYF
few	TRBV29-1	TRBJ2-7	TRBD2	TGCAGCGTTAGTGGTATCGGGTGGACTAGCGGGAGCCCAGAGGACGAGCAGTACTTC	CSVSGIGWTSGSPEDEQYF
many	TRBV5-1	TRBJ1-1	TRBD1	TGCGCCAGCAGCTTTCAGACAGGGCTCTTGAACACTGAAGCTTTCTTT	CASSFQTGLLNTEAFF
-	TRBV29-1	TRBJ1-2	TRBD1	TGCAGCGTTGAAGTGGGACAGGGGGGCTATGGCTACACCTTC	CSVEVGQGGYGYTF
few	TRBV7-9	TRBJ1-2	-	TGTGCCAGCAGCGGGACACACCTCTATGGCTACACCTTC	CASSGTHLYGYTF
-	TRBV5-1	TRBJ2-1	TRBD2	TGCGCCAGCAGCTTGGAATGGGCGGGAGGGCCGAGGGGACAGTTCTTC	CASSLEWAGGPRGQFF
few	TRBV29-1	TRBJ1-2	-	TGCAGCGTTGTTCGGTTCCACGGGGGTGGCTACACCTTC	CSVVRFHGGGYTF
few	TRBV7-9	TRBJ2-1	TRBD1	TGTGCCAGCAGCCGTAGGGGGCTGGAGCAGTTCTTC	CASSRRGLEQFF
few	TRBV7-9	TRBJ1-1	TRBD1	TGTGCCAGCAGCCCGGGGGACAGGGAGATCTCTGAAGCTTTCTTT	CASSPGDREISEAFF
once	TRBV6-1	TRBJ2-7	-	TGTGCCAGCAGTACCACCTACGAGGGACCTGGATCCTACGAGCAGTACTTC	CASSTTYEGPGSYEQYF
-	TRBV5-1	TRBJ2-1	-	TGCGCCAGCAGCCGCGACGATACCTCCTACAATGAGCAGTTCTTC	CASSRDDTSYNEQFF
-	TRBV9	TRBJ2-5	TRBD1	TGTGCCAGCAGCGTAGGTGAGACAGGGGGCGGAGAGACCCAGTACTTC	CASSVGETGGGETQYF
-	TRBV12-3/TRBV12-4	TRBJ2-7	TRBD2	TGTGCCAGCAGTCCCCTATATTGGGGAGGGCAGGACGAGCAGTACTTC	CASSPLYWGGQDEQYF
-	TRBV9	TRBJ2-4	-	TGTGCCAGCAGCGCCGGGTTTAGATCCCTTACCAAAAACATTCAGTACTTC	CASSAGFRSLTKNIQYF
few	TRBV5-6	TRBJ2-7	-	TGTGCCAGCAGCTTAAGGGTGGAGTTTTTGTACGAGCAGTACTTC	CASSLRVEFLYEQYF
-	TRBV29-1	TRBJ1-2	-	TGCAGCTACGATGAATATGGCTACACCTTC	CSYDEYGYTF
-	TRBV4-2	TRBJ2-7	TRBD2	TGTGCCAGCAGCCGGGAAATAGGGACTAGCGGGAACTCCTACGAGCAGTACTTC	CASSREIGTSGNSYEQYF
-	TRBV9	TRBJ2-2	-	TGTGCCAGCAGCGTAGGGGGTTCGGGTACCGGGGAGCTGTTTTTT	CASSVGGSGTGELFF
few	TRBV12-3/TRBV12-4	TRBJ1-2	TRBD1	TGTGCCAGCAGTCCAGACAGGGGGCAAGGACTTGGCTACACCTTC	CASSPDRGQGLGYTF
few	TRBV11-2	TRBJ1-1	-	TGTGCCAGCAGCTCAACAGCCTACACTGAAGCTTTCTTT	CASSSTAYTEAFF
few	TRBV6-1	TRBJ1-5	-	TGTGCCAGCAGTGGTAGCGGACGATTTGGGCCCCAGCATTTT	CASSGSGRFGPQHF
-	TRBV10-2	TRBJ2-1	-	TGCGCCAGCGTGGGCGACTCCTACAATGAGCAGTTCTTC	CASVGDSYNEQFF
few	TRBV5-1	TRBJ1-1	-	TGCGCCAGCAGCGCGGGGAGGGCTGAAGCTTTCTTT	CASSAGRAEAFF
few	TRBV30	TRBJ1-5	-	TGTGCCTGGAGTTCGAATAGCAATCAGCCCCAGCATTTT	CAWSSNSNQPQHF
-	TRBV27	TRBJ2-7	-	TGTGCCAGCAGTTATGGACAGTTATTCTCCTACGAGCAGTACTTC	CASSYGQLFSYEQYF
few	TRBV4-1	TRBJ2-7	-	TGCGCCAGCAGCCCAGGCCCGGGACAAACCTACGAGCAGTACTTC	CASSPGPGQTYEQYF
many	TRBV9	TRBJ2-3	-	TGTGCCAGCAGCGCGCGCTACAGGGTCGCCAACACAGATACGCAGTATTTT	CASSARYRVANTDTQYF
few	TRBV2	TRBJ1-1	-	TGTGCCAGCATTACGGGGACTGAAGCTTTCTTT	CASITGTEAFF
-	TRBV3-1	TRBJ1-2	-	TGTGCCAGCAGCCATACGGGGACCTATGGCTACACCTTC	CASSHTGTYGYTF
-	TRBV5-1	TRBJ1-3	-	TGCGCCAGCAGCTCTCGAGGCACAGGGCTGTCCGGAAACACCATATATTTT	CASSSRGTGLSGNTIYF